This passage covers 31 T cell receptor beta chains from one sample sequenced in a study of CD8+ T cells in alopecia areata. The treatment is: oral pan-JAK inhibitor, 5-10 mg twice daily. RNA extraction was followed by reverse transcription into cDNA, which acted as the sequencing template. Libraries were prepared by immunoSEQ multiplex PCR; TCRdb keeps only in-frame clonotypes and omits some of them. The sample shows around 70,000 clones, over 25% of them seen only once. The input for sequencing was CD8+ T cells sorted from blood, taken at week 4, from a patient treated with tofacitinib. The receptors originated from a human donor with alopecia areata.

This clone was seen only once. This likely reflects a read error, since a far larger clone is one base away. This chain uses TRBV7-9 with TRBJ2-1, with D unclear. Trimming pared 4 bases from V and 10 bases from J, leaving 8 bases between. This CDR3 region has 11 residues. CDR1 and CDR2 from the germline V gene are SEHNR and FQNEAQ (reference sequence). Here the CDR3 reads CASSSMREQFF. The CDR3 bases are TGTGCCAGCAGCTCAATGAGGGAGCAGTTCTTC.

The chain has TRBV29-1 and TRBJ2-1; D is unresolved. V lost 7 bases, J lost 0 bases, and 19 bases lay in between. The CDR3 covers 16 residues. Per germline, CDR1 SQVTM and CDR2 ANQGSEA. CDR3 nucleotide sequence: TGCAGCGGCCACATACTAAGCGCTAGCTCCTACAATGAGCAGTTCTTC. This encodes CSGHILSASSYNEQFF.

This clone was seen only once. CDR3 sequence: CASSNYGYTF. CDR3 coding DNA: TGTGCCAGCAGCAATTATGGCTACACCTTC. The chain has TRBV21-1 and TRBJ1-2. TRBV21-1 is assigned pseudogene status. This CDR3 region has 10 residues.

The CDR3 loop reads CAWSATGVIPQHF. DNA of the CDR3: TGTGCCTGGAGTGCCACAGGGGTGATACCCCAGCATTTT. The V gene is TRBV30, the J gene TRBJ1-5, with 7 bases fitting TRBD1. The germline V gene encodes CDR1 GTSNPN and CDR2 SVGIG (reference sequence). The CDR3 covers 13 residues. J gave up 10 bases and V 1 base, and 7 bases lay outside the gene matches.

The chain recombines TRBV9 with TRBJ2-1, with D maybe TRBD1 (5 bases). The V end lost 3 bases, the J end lost 0 bases, and 13 bases lay between the germline ends. The length of the CDR3 is 16 residues. Germline values: CDR1 SGDLS, CDR2 YYNGEE. The DNA of the CDR3 is TGTGCCAGCAGCGCCGACAGTTCGAGCTCCTACAATGAGCAGTTCTTC. Translation gives CASSADSSSSYNEQFF.

The V gene is TRBV30, the J gene TRBJ2-7, with D unclear. Trimming took off 8 bases at V and 0 bases at J, with 14 bases between the two ends. From germline, CDR1 is GTSNPN and CDR2 SVGIG (reference sequence). This CDR3 has 13 residues. DNA for the CDR3: TGTGCCGGAATATGGCTATACTCCTACGAGCAGTACTTC. Translating it yields CAGIWLYSYEQYF.

By sample fraction, this clone is medium-sized (0.01 to 0.1%). Other DNA sequences from this sample encode an identical CDR3 as well. This chain uses TRBV28 with TRBJ2-4; D gene unclear. The CDR3 contains 15 residues. Germline V gene lookup returns CDR1 MDHEN and CDR2 SYDVKM. V was trimmed by 6 bases and J by 1 base, leaving 13 bases between them. The CDR3 loop reads CASSLWLEAKNIQYF. The CDR3 DNA reads as TGTGCCAGCAGCCTATGGTTGGAGGCCAAAAACATTCAGTACTTC. The whole variable domain, filled in from reference TRBV28 and TRBJ2-4, reads DVKVTQSSRYLVKRTGEKVFLECVQDMDHENMFWYRQDPGLGLRLIYFSYDVKMKEKGDIPEGYSVSREKKERFSLILESASTNQTSMYLCASSLWLEAKNIQYFGAGTRLSVL.

The chain has TRBV30 and TRBJ2-3; D is unresolved. The ends were cut back, 0 bases at V and 4 bases at J, with 8 bases in the middle. Germline-derived CDR1 and CDR2 are GTSNPN and SVGIG (reference sequence). CDR3 size: 13 residues. The CDR3, as DNA: TGTGCCTGGAGTGTAATGGGCGCAGATACGCAGTATTTT. Translation gives CAWSVMGADTQYF.

J is TRBJ2-2 and V is TRBV7-9; 7 nucleotides line up with TRBD1. Trimming at V came to 4 bases and at J to 8 bases, leaving 4 bases not matched to a gene. Germline values: CDR1 SEHNR, CDR2 FQNEAQ (reference sequence). This CDR3 spans 13 amino acids. The CDR3 bases are TGTGCCAGCAGCTCCGGACAGGCAGGGGAGCTGTTTTTT. Its protein product is CASSSGQAGELFF.

This clone was observed a few times. The V call is TRBV30, the J call TRBJ2-5, with D tentatively TRBD2 (5 bases). The CDR3 sequence is 14 residues long. CDR1 and CDR2 from the germline V gene are GTSNPN and SVGIG (reference sequence). V shed 4 bases and J shed 4 bases, with 16 bases lying between them. CDR3 residues: CAWKGYPEGETQYF. The CDR3 DNA follows: TGTGCCTGGAAGGGCTACCCCGAGGGAGAGACCCAGTACTTC.

This chain connects TRBV2 to TRBJ2-7; the D gene is possibly TRBD2 (5 bases). The CDR3 loop spans 13 amino acids. Germline loops: CDR1 SNHLY, CDR2 FYNNEI. V was trimmed by 8 bases and J by 3 bases, leaving 14 bases between them. This CDR3 is CASSGLAIYEQYF. The CDR3 nucleotides read TGTGCCAGCTCGGGCCTAGCTATCTACGAGCAGTACTTC.

This chain uses TRBV29-1 with TRBJ2-1; D may be TRBD2 (5 bases). This CDR3 comprises 15 residues. Looked up from germline, CDR1 is SQVTM and CDR2 is ANQGSEA. V shed 4 bases and J shed 5 bases, with 18 bases lying between them. CDR3 amino acids: CSVANPRELNNEQFF. The DNA for the CDR3 is TGCAGCGTTGCTAATCCGAGGGAGTTAAACAATGAGCAGTTCTTC.

V gene TRBV6-1 combines with J gene TRBJ2-7, with a possible D match to TRBD2 (6 bases). V was clipped by 3 bases and J by 3 bases, with 9 bases between them. This CDR3 spans 13 amino acids. The V gene's germline CDR1 is MNHNS and CDR2 SASEGT. The CDR3 reads CASSDGTLYEQYF. The DNA of the CDR3 is TGTGCCAGCAGTGATGGGACTCTCTACGAGCAGTACTTC.

This clone was seen more than once but under ten times. V and J are TRBV30 and TRBJ2-2, with 7 bases matching TRBD1. V was pared by 5 bases and J by 6 bases, with 9 bases of the junction left unmatched. Germline CDR1 GTSNPN, CDR2 SVGIG (reference sequence). The CDR3 contains 14 residues. This CDR3 reads CAWGRTGGAGELFF. CDR3 in DNA: TGTGCCTGGGGAAGGACAGGTGGGGCCGGGGAGCTGTTTTTT.

V is TRBV30 and J is TRBJ2-6, with D perhaps TRBD1 or TRBD2 (5 bases each). Per germline, CDR1 GTSNPN and CDR2 SVGIG (reference sequence). The CDR3 runs to 13 residues. CDR3: CAGEWSGANVLTF. CDR3 nucleotide sequence: TGTGCGGGGGAATGGTCTGGGGCCAACGTCCTGACTTTC.

This chain links TRBV9 with TRBJ2-3, with TRBD2 as a possible D gene (6 bases). CDR1 is SGDLS and CDR2 is YYNGEE in the germline V gene. The CDR3 has 15 amino acids. Between the trimmed V and J ends, which lost 0 bases and 1 base, there was a span of 9 bases. CDR3 nucleotides: TGTGCCAGCAGCGTAGGTTCGGGGGGCACAGATACGCAGTATTTT. It specifies CASSVGSGGTDTQYF.

A few counts support this clone. V gene TRBV29-1 combines with J gene TRBJ1-1; TRBD1 might be the D (6 bases). The V and J ends lost 5 bases and 6 bases respectively, with 13 bases between them. Per germline, CDR1 SQVTM and CDR2 ANQGSEA. The CDR3 is 12 amino acids. CDR3: CSVLQGSAEAFF. The CDR3, as DNA: TGCAGCGTTTTACAGGGAAGCGCTGAAGCTTTCTTT.

The chain links TRBV11-2 to TRBJ2-6, with D maybe TRBD1 (7 bases). The germline V and J ends were trimmed by 6 bases and 0 bases, with 12 bases remaining between them. The CDR3 extends over 16 amino acids. CDR1 and CDR2 from the germline V gene are SGHAT and FQNNGV. CDR3 sequence: CASRDRTNSGANVLTF. The DNA for the CDR3 is TGTGCCAGCAGGGACAGGACTAACTCTGGGGCCAACGTCCTGACTTTC.

The CDR3 loop is CSVGAGPYNEQFF. The DNA for the CDR3 is TGCAGCGTTGGGGCGGGGCCCTACAATGAGCAGTTCTTC. This rearrangement joins TRBV29-1 to TRBJ2-1; the D gene is possibly TRBD2 (6 bases). The CDR3 is 13 residues long. The germline V and J ends were trimmed by 4 bases and 2 bases, with 9 bases remaining between them. Germline V gene data show CDR1 as SQVTM and CDR2 as ANQGSEA.

This clone was seen only a few times. V and J are TRBV29-1 and TRBJ2-7; D gene uncertain. V shed 4 bases and J shed 2 bases, with 3 bases lying between them. Germline V gene data show CDR1 as SQVTM and CDR2 as ANQGSEA. The length of the CDR3 is 10 residues. The CDR3: CSVVAYEQYF. The DNA of the CDR3 is TGCAGCGTTGTTGCCTACGAGCAGTACTTC.

This sequence joins TRBV4-2 and TRBJ2-1; TRBD2 aligns across 10 bases. Germline trimming cut 2 bases from V and 13 bases from J; bases unmatched to any gene: 11. This CDR3 comprises 15 residues. Germline CDR1 is LGHNA and CDR2 is YNFKEQ. The CDR3: CASSQRTSGAPLQFF. As DNA, the CDR3 is TGTGCCAGCAGCCAACGTACTAGCGGGGCCCCACTCCAGTTCTTC.

This chain joins TRBV6-1 and TRBJ2-2; D possibly corresponds to TRBD2 (6 bases). The V and J ends lost 2 bases and 5 bases respectively, with 12 bases between them. Germline V CDR1 and CDR2: MNHNS, SASEGT. There are 15 residues in the CDR3. The CDR3 sequence is CASSERRGSTGELFF. In DNA, the CDR3 is TGTGCCAGCAGTGAACGGAGGGGATCGACCGGGGAGCTGTTTTTT.

The table lists this clone with a few counts. J is TRBJ2-4 and V is TRBV7-9; D is perhaps TRBD2 (6 bases). This CDR3 has 15 amino acids. V lost 0 bases and J lost 9, with 15 bases in between. Per the germline V gene, CDR1 is SEHNR and CDR2 is FQNEAQ (reference sequence). The CDR3 reads CASSLAAGGRSIQYF. The CDR3 DNA sequence: TGTGCCAGCAGCTTAGCGGCCGGGGGTAGGAGCATTCAGTACTTC.

The chain links TRBV27 to TRBJ2-1, with a possible D match to TRBD1 (5 bases). Germline-derived CDR1 and CDR2 are MNHEY and SMNVEV (reference sequence). Trimming removed 1 base at V and 3 bases at J, with 10 bases between. The CDR3 is 15 residues long. The CDR3 DNA reads TGTGCCAGCAGTTTATTAGGGCAGGGCTACAATGAGCAGTTCTTC. It encodes CASSLLGQGYNEQFF.

The table lists this clone with a few counts. V is TRBV25-1 and J is TRBJ2-1; D is perhaps TRBD1 (6 bases). Germline V lookup: CDR1 MGHDK, CDR2 SYGVNS. The V end was cut by 3 bases, the J end by 12 bases, with 9 bases between. The CDR3 totals 11 residues. The CDR3 nucleotides are TGTGCCAGCAGTGAGACAGGTCCGCAGTTCTTC. Its translation is CASSETGPQFF.

This clone has only a few counts. Because the CDR3's place on the DNA is in doubt, the DNA is left out and the CDR3 is given as listed by TCRdb. This chain connects TRBV29-1 to TRBJ2-7. A total of 13 residues make up the CDR3, ends included. CDR1 and CDR2 from the germline V gene are SQVTM and ANQGSEA. CDR3 residues: CSVGEGAFGDLYF.

The chain uses TRBV7-2 and TRBJ2-7, with TRBD2 matching over 9 bases. The germline V gene encodes CDR1 SGHTA and CDR2 FQGNSA. CDR3 size: 15 residues. V gave up 5 bases and J gave up 4 bases; unmatched junction bases: 9. The CDR3 DNA reads as TGTGCCAGCAGCGTGGCTAGCGGGAACGGGTACGAGCAGTACTTC. It specifies CASSVASGNGYEQYF.

As DNA, the CDR3 is TGCAGCGTTGTAGCGGGGTCTGGCGAGCAGTACTTC. This encodes CSVVAGSGEQYF. The chain carries TRBV29-1 and TRBJ2-7; TRBD2 aligns across 8 bases. The CDR3 is made up of 12 amino acids. V shed 4 bases and J 6 bases; nucleotides not matched to a gene: 5. CDR1 is SQVTM, CDR2 ANQGSEA, per germline.

CDR3 DNA: TGTGCCAGCAGTGAGGGCCCTGGGGGAGGTCAGCCCCAGCATTTT. Translation: CASSEGPGGGQPQHF. The V call is TRBV2, the J call TRBJ1-5; tentatively, D is TRBD1 (5 bases). Per germline, CDR1 SNHLY and CDR2 FYNNEI. Trimming removed 3 bases from V and 6 bases from J, with 15 bases in between. This CDR3 is 15 amino acids long.

The chain has TRBV30 and TRBJ1-2, with TRBD1 as a possible D gene (6 bases). The CDR3 has 13 residues. The ends were cut back, 3 bases at V and 1 base at J, with 9 bases in the middle. Per germline, CDR1 GTSNPN and CDR2 SVGIG (reference sequence). In DNA, the CDR3 is TGTGCCTGGAGCCCAGGGGATAACTATGGCTACACCTTC. As protein: CAWSPGDNYGYTF.

This rearrangement joins TRBV7-2 to TRBJ2-6; perhaps TRBD1 as D (6 bases). This CDR3 has 18 amino acids. Germline CDR1 reads SGHTA; CDR2 reads FQGNSA. The V gene lost 3 bases and the J gene lost 0 bases, with 15 bases spanning the gap. CDR3 DNA sequence: TGTGCCAGCAGCTTTTACAGGGCCCTTTTCTCTGGGGCCAACGTCCTGACTTTC. Encoded protein: CASSFYRALFSGANVLTF.